What follows describes a single T cell receptor beta chain. Germline CDR1 and CDR2: SGHVS and FQNEAQ. V lost 4 bases, J lost 4 bases, and 19 bases lay in between. The CDR3 sequence is 16 residues long. Sequencing targeted TCR beta in T cells from blood (CD8+ and CD4+). TEMRA cells were FACS-enriched, with CD8+ and CD4+ T cells isolated negatively. These data come from a study of CD8 T cells in Susac syndrome. Reverse transcription used roughly 0.5 to 1 ug RNA and random hexamers. Multiplex immunoSEQ PCR targeted 54 Vbeta and 13 Jbeta TCR beta segments. TCRdb re-analysed the immunoSEQ multiplex PCR reads in MiXCR, keeping a single row per CDR3 protein. The table has 70,000 or so distinct CDR3 sequences, just under 95% seen once.

The source of this sequence is a human donor with multiple sclerosis. Sequenced material: CD8+ T cells from PBMCs. The chain carries TRBV7-8 and TRBJ2-5; D is perhaps TRBD1 (6 bases). CDR3 in amino acids: CASSSIFRQGGETQYF. DNA for the CDR3: TGTGCCAGCAGCTCGATCTTCCGACAAGGGGGAGAGACCCAGTACTTC.